Below are 23 T cell receptor beta chains sequenced from a single sample in a study of tumor and adjacent non-tumor tissue in lung cancer. This sample's RNA came from whole unsorted tissue. Three rounds of nested PCR, following a modified ARM-PCR protocol, produced the TCRbeta library. TCRdb processed the multiplex PCR reads anew with MiXCR; each CDR3 protein has one entry. The sample shows fewer than 85,000 distinct CDR3 sequences, more than 60% of them seen only once. Sequencing used lung tumor tissue. Receptors were obtained from a woman aged 50 to 60 with non-small cell lung cancer.

Many counts were recorded for this clonotype. This sequence joins TRBV20-1 and TRBJ2-3; 8 nucleotides line up with TRBD2. The junction had 1 base not matched to a gene; V was cut back by 4 bases and J by 1 base. The germline V gene has CDR1 DFQATT and CDR2 SNEGSKA (reference sequence). This CDR3 has 13 residues. The CDR3 sequence is CSAMTSGTDTQYF. The CDR3 nucleotides are TGCAGTGCTATGACTAGCGGCACAGATACGCAGTATTTT.

With respect to this clonotype: One junction end disagrees with the germline gene, perhaps due to a read error. The chain employs TRBV5-4 and TRBJ2-6, with D maybe TRBD1 (6 bases). This CDR3 spans 17 amino acids. Germline loops: CDR1 SGHNT, CDR2 YYREEE (reference sequence). In nucleotides, the CDR3 is TGTGCCAACAGCTTGGTTTATACAGGGTCTGGGGCCAACGTCCTGACTTTC. This translates into CANSLVYTGSGANVLTF.

As concerns this clonotype: One junction end does not reproduce the germline sequence, and a read error may be involved. The chain employs TRBV5-6 and TRBJ2-7; D gene uncertain. This CDR3 is 13 amino acids long. Germline CDR1 reads SGHDT; CDR2 reads YYEEEE. This CDR3 reads CASSLIAPYEQYF. The CDR3 region has the DNA TGTGCCAGCAGCTTGATAGCTCCCTACGAACAGTACTTC. The whole variable domain, remainder taken from reference TRBV5-6 and TRBJ2-7, is DAGVTQSPTHLIKTRGQQVTLRCSPKSGHDTVSWYQQALGQGPQFIFQYYEEEERQRGNFPDRFSGHQFPNYSSELNVNALLLGDSALYLCASSLIAPYEQYFGPGTRLTVT.

This clonotype was seen ten or more times. J is TRBJ1-1 and V is TRBV30, with D possibly being TRBD1 (5 bases). CDR3 length: 15 amino acids. V was shortened by 2 bases and J by 4 bases, with 17 bases between the two germline ends. Germline CDR1 GTSNPN, CDR2 SVGIG (reference sequence). The CDR3 sequence: CAWSPLGGGSTEAFF. In DNA form, the CDR3 reads TGTGCCTGGAGTCCCCTTGGCGGGGGGAGCACTGAAGCTTTCTTT.

As for this clonotype: A read error may produce the germline difference seen at one junction end. The gene calls are TRBV10-2 and TRBJ1-5; D is uncertain. CDR1 and CDR2 from the germline V gene are WSHSY and SAAADI. This CDR3 comprises 16 residues. The CDR3 reads CASSKSGLLLGRPQHF. The CDR3, as DNA: TGCGCCAGCAGTAAGTCAGGACTTCTCCTCGGTCGGCCCCAGCATTTT.

Regarding this clonotype: The missing conserved phenylalanine or tryptophan at the end of this CDR3 makes a read error likely. The chain uses TRBV6-5 and TRBJ2-5, with D maybe TRBD2 (5 bases). The CDR3 sequence is 13 residues long. Germline V gives CDR1 MNHEY, CDR2 SVGAGI. The CDR3 loop reads CASSYDVGEIQYI. CDR3 coding DNA: TGTGCCAGCAGTTATGACGTGGGAGAGATCCAGTACATC.

Comments on this clonotype: An end of the junction does not agree with germline; a read error may underlie this. The chain is built from TRBV4-1 and TRBJ2-1; 16 bases are a match to TRBD2. Germline CDR1 reads MGHRA; CDR2 reads YSYEKL. The CDR3 extends over 18 amino acids. CDR3 nucleotide sequence: TGCGTCAGCAGCCCCGGGACTAGCGGGAGGGCCTCCCACAATGAGCAGTTCTTC. Translated: CVSSPGTSGRASHNEQFF.

A few counts support this clonotype. This may be a read error, as it is one base from a much larger clone. The chain's CDR3 is CASSQDSNTGELFF. The CDR3 DNA follows: TGCGCCAGCAGCCAGGACTCGAACACCGGGGAGCTGTTTTTT. This chain links TRBV4-1 with TRBJ2-2; tentatively, D is TRBD2 (5 bases). V was shortened by 3 bases and J by 0 bases, with 5 bases between the two germline ends. CDR3 length: 14 residues. Germline CDR1 reads MGHRA; CDR2 reads YSYEKL.

Of note for this clonotype: A much larger clone lies a single base off, so this may be a read error. V usage is TRBV5-1 and J usage is TRBJ2-3; TRBD2 aligns across 7 bases. Trimming took 3 bases from V and 0 from J; bases not matched to a gene: 7. Looked up from germline, CDR1 is SGHRS and CDR2 is YFSETQ. This CDR3 region has 16 residues. The CDR3 sequence is CASSSVSGPSTDTQYF. Written as DNA, the CDR3 is TGCGCCAGCAGCTCGGTTAGCGGGCCCAGCACAGATACGCAGTATTTT.

In regard to this clonotype: The junction departs from the called germline gene at one end, perhaps through a read error. This chain connects TRBV6-6 to TRBJ1-1, with a possible D match to TRBD1 (5 bases). Germline V gene data show CDR1 as MNHNY and CDR2 as SVGAGI (reference sequence). The CDR3 length is 14 residues. The CDR3 reads CPSSPGTANIEAFF. In DNA form, the CDR3 reads TGTCCCAGCAGCCCCGGGACGGCTAACATTGAAGCTTTCTTT.

The chain joins TRBV6-1 to TRBJ2-1, with 8 nucleotides matching TRBD2. J was trimmed by 1 base and V by 8 bases; bases with no gene match: 19. The CDR3 is 19 amino acids. Germline V lookup: CDR1 MNHNS, CDR2 SASEGT. The CDR3 loop is CASSEDDSGTGKSYNEQFF. Written as DNA, the CDR3 is TGTGCCAGCTCTGAGGACGATAGCGGGACTGGCAAATCCTACAATGAGCAGTTCTTC.

CDR3 amino acids: CASSLMWLDLSKQYF. The CDR3 bases are TGTGCCAGTTCCCTCATGTGGCTGGACCTAAGCAAGCAGTACTTC. This chain joins TRBV12-3 or TRBV12-4 and TRBJ2-7; D not certain. Trimming left V 9 bases short and J 8 bases short, with 26 bases between. There are 15 residues in the CDR3.

This chain links TRBV11-2 with TRBJ1-5; a possible D gene is TRBD1 (6 bases). This CDR3 contains 15 residues. Germline values: CDR1 SGHAT, CDR2 FQNNGV. V was shortened by 1 base and J by 7 bases, with 14 bases between the two germline ends. CDR3 protein: CASSLGQERGQPQHF. The DNA of the CDR3 is TGTGCCAGCAGCTTAGGACAGGAGCGAGGGCAGCCCCAGCATTTT.

The rearrangement links TRBV20-1 to TRBJ1-5, with 9 bases that match TRBD1. In germline, CDR1 is DFQATT, CDR2 SNEGSKA (reference sequence). J lost 9 bases, V lost 8 bases, and 14 bases had no gene match. The CDR3 covers 14 residues. The CDR3 region is CSLPTGGLYRPQHF. CDR3 coding DNA: TGCAGTCTGCCGACAGGGGGTTTATATCGGCCCCAGCATTTT.

As concerns this clonotype: Relative to the germline gene, one junction end is altered; a read error may explain this. The chain carries TRBV12-3 or TRBV12-4 and TRBJ2-5; D possibly corresponds to TRBD2 (6 bases). This CDR3 spans 17 amino acids. CDR3 residues: CSSSLGPQRGYQDTQYF. CDR3 DNA sequence: TGTTCCAGCAGTTTAGGGCCCCAACGGGGGTACCAAGATACCCAGTACTTC.

A note on this clonotype: Relative to the germline gene, one junction end is altered; a read error may explain this. The rearrangement uses TRBV6-1 and TRBJ2-3, with 8 nucleotides matching TRBD2. The CDR3 is made up of 15 amino acids. From germline, CDR1 is MNHNS and CDR2 SASEGT. CDR3 amino acids: CASSERSGGAHTQYF. The CDR3 DNA reads as TGCGCCAGCAGTGAAAGGTCGGGAGGGGCACATACGCAGTATTTT.

A word on this clonotype: The conserved phenylalanine or tryptophan normally closing the CDR3 is absent here, so this likely arose from a read error. The chain carries TRBV11-1 and TRBJ2-7; D not certain. The V end lost 5 bases, the J end lost 4 bases, and 18 bases lay between the germline ends. CDR1 is SGHAT, CDR2 FQDESV, per germline (reference sequence). This CDR3 comprises 15 residues. Here the CDR3 reads CASSRTVAASYEQYL. The CDR3, as DNA: TGTGCCAGCAGCCGGACGGTGGCGGCCTCATACGAGCAGTACTTA.

About this clonotype: This may be a read error: a much more frequent sequence differs by one nucleotide. The V gene is TRBV28, the J gene TRBJ2-7; the D is unclear. Germline V CDR1 and CDR2: MDHEN, SYDVKM. The CDR3 runs 15 residues. CDR3 sequence: CASNLSDPRDHEQYF. CDR3 nucleotide sequence: TGTGCCAGCAATTTATCGGATCCTAGAGACCACGAGCAGTACTTC.

As for this clonotype: One junction end disagrees with the germline gene, perhaps due to a read error. The rearrangement joins TRBV20-1 to TRBJ2-2; TRBD2 matches 10 bases. The CDR3 loop spans 15 amino acids. Germline CDR1 is DFQATT and CDR2 is SNEGSKA (reference sequence). CDR3 sequence reads: CSARSGGTNTGELIF. In nucleotides, the CDR3 is TGCAGTGCACGTAGCGGGGGGACGAACACCGGGGAGCTGATTTTT.

This chain links TRBV4-2 with TRBJ1-1, with 9 positions matching TRBD1. The germline gives CDR1 LGHNA, CDR2 YNFKEQ. The CDR3 extends over 15 amino acids. After removal of 1 base from V and 1 base from J, the junction contained 1 base not matched to a gene. The CDR3, as DNA: TGTGCCAGCAGCCAAGGGGGACAGGGGAACACTGAAGCTTTCTTT. Residues: CASSQGGQGNTEAFF.

To note about this clonotype: Relative to the germline gene, one junction end is altered; a read error may explain this. This chain uses TRBV6-1 with TRBJ2-2; 8 bases map to TRBD2. Germline V gene lookup returns CDR1 MNHNS and CDR2 SASEGT. This CDR3 has 14 residues. CDR3 DNA: TGTGTCAGCGTAGCGGGGCTTAACACCGGTGAGCTGTTTTTT. It specifies CVSVAGLNTGELFF.

Worth noting for this clonotype: No conserved phenylalanine or tryptophan ends this CDR3, so it is likely a read error. The chain employs TRBV4-1 and TRBJ2-7; TRBD2 is a possible D gene (5 bases). The CDR3 has 19 amino acids. Germline V CDR1 and CDR2: MGHRA, YSYEKL. In DNA, the CDR3 is TGCGCCAGCATCCAAGATCTTGAACGGATTAGCGTGAGCTCAGGCGAGCAGTACCTC. It codes for CASIQDLERISVSSGEQYL.

This clonotype came up once. With a much larger clone just one base away, this may be a read error. The chain has TRBV24-1 and TRBJ2-5, with D unclear. The CDR3 runs to 13 residues. The V end lost 5 bases, the J end lost 2 bases, and 8 bases lay between the germline ends. Germline CDR1 KGHDR, CDR2 SFDVKD. This CDR3 reads CATSAHHQETQYF. Here the CDR3 DNA reads TGTGCCACCAGTGCCCACCATCAAGAGACCCAGTACTTC.